What follows describes a single T cell receptor (beta chain). The source of the sample is a study of blood T cell repertoires in COVID-19. Study-wide background: Acute and convalescent COVID-19 specimens originated in the United States, Italy and Spain.

Using immunoSEQ multiplex PCR, the repertoire was profiled, and TCRdb retains in-frame clones only, with some absent. The data show under 200,000 clones, approximately 85% seen once. Enrollees, roughly 18 to 89 years old, lived in around 23 US areas. Clinical history as reported by participants underpinned cohort assignment. The sequencing sample was made of PBMCs or T cells enriched from blood (not recorded which). The TCR comes from a man aged 40-50 years with acute COVID-19.

CDR3 region: CATARDSQETQYF. In nucleotides, the CDR3 is TGTGCCACCGCCCGGGACAGCCAAGAGACCCAGTACTTC. The chain has TRBV6-4 and TRBJ2-5; 7 bases line up with TRBD1. With V trimmed by 10 bases and J by 1 base, 6 bases remained unmatched. This CDR3 contains 13 residues. Germline V gives CDR1 MRHNA, CDR2 SNTAGT.